The sequence of this T cell receptor beta chain was determined in a study of shared clonotypes between healthy human individuals. Overall study context: The cohort had two women and a few men, ages 18 to 49.

Deep was the level used in running the assay. Measured with immunoSEQ multiplex PCR; TCRdb has only the in-frame clones, and not every one. The data hold about 1,800,000 clones, with around 96% observed a single time. Regarding the study as a whole: Sorted-subset samples were not fully sequenced, rarefaction indicated.

The CDR3 is made up of 13 amino acids. V shed 5 bases, J shed 6 bases, and the junction held 6 bases outside the gene matches. Germline V gene sequence: CDR1 LNHDA, CDR2 SQIVND (reference sequence). Regarding this clone: Its antigen is unknown.

Only CD45RO-negative cells positively selected for CCR7 counted as naive CD8 cells, so terminally differentiated effector memory CD45RA+ cells were excluded. The chain couples TRBV19 to TRBJ2-7, with 8 bases that match TRBD1. This sequence originates from a man younger than 30 in good health. Input material: naive CD8+ T cells sorted from blood. The CDR3 sequence: CASSVDREAEQYF. CDR3 DNA sequence: TGTGCCAGTAGTGTGGACAGGGAAGCCGAGCAGTACTTC.